The present TCR beta chain was sequenced within a study of post-analysis software for immune sequencing data. In this sample, this clonotype turned up many times. Its matching antigen is unknown. The CDR3 has 15 amino acids. J was trimmed by 10 bases and V by 2 bases; bases with no gene match: 5. The germline CDR1 and CDR2 sequences are KGHDR and SFDVKD. Notes on the study in general: Relative to controls, patients had 4 or 5 TRBV segments at higher frequency, with TRBV5-6, TRBV5-1 and TRBV20-1 among these.

Unique molecular identifiers were built into the TCR beta cDNA libraries. Input populations of roughly 0.85 to 11 million T cells gave rise to roughly 500,000 cDNA molecules. TCRdb passed the PCR reads through MiXCR, listing each CDR3 protein once. The sample contains around 200,000 distinct CDR3 sequences, roughly 28% of which appear only once. The V gene is TRBV24-1, the J gene TRBJ2-1; 12 bases are a match to TRBD2. This receptor was taken from a girl under 18 with multiple sclerosis. The sample consisted of blood. CDR3 nucleotide sequence: TGTGCCACCAGTGATTCCCTGACTAGCGGGGGCGAGCAGTTCTTC. Protein: CATSDSLTSGGEQFF.